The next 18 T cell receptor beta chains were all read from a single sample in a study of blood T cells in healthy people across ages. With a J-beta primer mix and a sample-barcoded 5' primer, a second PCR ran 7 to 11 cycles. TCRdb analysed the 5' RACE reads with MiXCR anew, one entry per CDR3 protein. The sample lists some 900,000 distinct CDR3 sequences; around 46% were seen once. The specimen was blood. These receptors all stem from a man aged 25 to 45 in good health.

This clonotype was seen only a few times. The CDR3 here is CASSYPSERDLYNEQFF. The CDR3, as DNA: TGTGCCAGCAGTTACCCTTCCGAGCGGGACCTATACAATGAGCAGTTCTTC. V gene TRBV28 combines with J gene TRBJ2-1, with 7 nucleotides matching TRBD2. CDR1 and CDR2 from the germline V gene are MDHEN and SYDVKM. The junction had 13 bases not matched to a gene; V was cut back by 4 bases and J by 4 bases. This CDR3 spans 17 amino acids. The variable domain in full, completed from reference TRBV28 and TRBJ2-1, reads DVKVTQSSRYLVKRTGEKVFLECVQDMDHENMFWYRQDPGLGLRLIYFSYDVKMKEKGDIPEGYSVSREKKERFSLILESASTNQTSMYLCASSYPSERDLYNEQFFGPGTRLTVL.

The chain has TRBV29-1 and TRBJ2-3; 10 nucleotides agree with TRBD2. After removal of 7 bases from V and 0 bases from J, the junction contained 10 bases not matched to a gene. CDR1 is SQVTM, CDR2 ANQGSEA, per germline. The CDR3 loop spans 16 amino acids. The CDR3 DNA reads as TGCAGCGAATCGAGGCTAGCGGGGGTTAGCACAGATACGCAGTATTTT. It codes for CSESRLAGVSTDTQYF.

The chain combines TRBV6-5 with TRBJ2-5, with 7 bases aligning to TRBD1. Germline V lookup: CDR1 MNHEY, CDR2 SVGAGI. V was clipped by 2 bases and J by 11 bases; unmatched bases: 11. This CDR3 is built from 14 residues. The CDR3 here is CASSYQGQSSEQYF. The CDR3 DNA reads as TGTGCCAGCAGTTACCAGGGACAGTCGTCGGAGCAGTACTTC.

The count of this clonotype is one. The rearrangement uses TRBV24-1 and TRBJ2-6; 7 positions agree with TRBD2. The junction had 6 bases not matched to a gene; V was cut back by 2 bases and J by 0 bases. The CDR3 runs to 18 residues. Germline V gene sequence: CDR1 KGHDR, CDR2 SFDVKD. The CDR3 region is CATSDSGGTYSGANVLTF. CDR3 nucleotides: TGTGCCACCAGTGATTCGGGGGGAACGTACTCTGGGGCCAACGTCCTGACTTTC.

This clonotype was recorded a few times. CDR3 sequence reads: CSASWGSRGRSGANVLTF. DNA for the CDR3: TGCAGTGCTAGTTGGGGTAGCAGGGGGAGATCTGGGGCCAACGTCCTGACTTTC. The V call is TRBV20-1, the J call TRBJ2-6; TRBD1 matches 7 bases. The CDR3 has 18 amino acids. V was clipped by 3 bases and J by 1 base; unmatched bases: 12. The V gene's germline CDR1 is DFQATT and CDR2 SNEGSKA (reference sequence).

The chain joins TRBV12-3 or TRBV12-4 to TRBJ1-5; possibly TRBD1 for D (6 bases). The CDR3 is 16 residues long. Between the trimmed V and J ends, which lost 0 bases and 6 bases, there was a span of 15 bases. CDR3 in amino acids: CASSLAPQGRSQPQHF. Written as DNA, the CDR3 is TGTGCCAGCAGTTTAGCGCCGCAGGGGCGTAGTCAGCCCCAGCATTTT.

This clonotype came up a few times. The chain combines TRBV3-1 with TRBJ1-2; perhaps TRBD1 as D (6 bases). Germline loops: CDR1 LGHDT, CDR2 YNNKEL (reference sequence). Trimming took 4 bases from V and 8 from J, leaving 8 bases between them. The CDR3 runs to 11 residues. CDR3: CASSRGGGYTF. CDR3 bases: TGTGCCAGCAGCCGAGGGGGGGGCTACACCTTC.

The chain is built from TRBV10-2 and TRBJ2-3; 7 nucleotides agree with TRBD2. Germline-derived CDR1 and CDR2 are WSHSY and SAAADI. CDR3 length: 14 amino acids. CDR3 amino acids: CVTREGINTDTQYF. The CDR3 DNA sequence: TGCGTCACCAGGGAGGGGATAAACACAGATACGCAGTATTTT.

CDR3 region: CASSRALASFYNEQFF. CDR3 sequence (DNA): TGCGCCAGCAGCCGAGCGCTAGCGTCCTTCTACAATGAGCAGTTCTTC. The chain couples TRBV5-1 to TRBJ2-1; a weak D match, TRBD2 (6 bases). Germline CDR1 is SGHRS and CDR2 is YFSETQ. The CDR3 is 16 amino acids. Trimming pared 4 bases from V and 3 bases from J, leaving 17 bases between.

The CDR3 region has the DNA TGTGCCAGCGGACGGGGGATAGCTAATGAAAAACTGTTTTTT. Translated: CASGRGIANEKLFF. The chain employs TRBV2 and TRBJ1-4, with a tentative D call TRBD1 (5 bases). Between the trimmed V and J ends, which lost 8 bases and 3 bases, there was a span of 13 bases. CDR1 is SNHLY, CDR2 FYNNEI, per germline. The CDR3 extends over 14 amino acids.

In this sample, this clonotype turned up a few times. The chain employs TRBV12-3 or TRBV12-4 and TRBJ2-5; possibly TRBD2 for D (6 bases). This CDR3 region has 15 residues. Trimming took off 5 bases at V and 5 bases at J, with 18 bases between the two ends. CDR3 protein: CASSLGLPPSETQYF. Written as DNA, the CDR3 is TGTGCCAGCAGTCTGGGACTTCCTCCCAGTGAGACCCAGTACTTC.

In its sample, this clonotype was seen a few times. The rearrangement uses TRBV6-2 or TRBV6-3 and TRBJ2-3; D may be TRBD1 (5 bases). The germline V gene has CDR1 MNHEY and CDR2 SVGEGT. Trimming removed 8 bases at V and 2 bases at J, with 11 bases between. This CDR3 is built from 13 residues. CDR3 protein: CASQLQATDTQYF. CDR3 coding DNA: TGTGCCAGCCAGTTACAGGCCACAGATACGCAGTATTTT.

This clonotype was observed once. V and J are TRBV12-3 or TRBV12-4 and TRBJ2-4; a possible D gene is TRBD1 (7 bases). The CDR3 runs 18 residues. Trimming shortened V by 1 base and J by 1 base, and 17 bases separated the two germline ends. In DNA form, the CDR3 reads TGTGCCAGCAGTTTAGGCCCGGGCAGGGGGGATGCCAAAAACATTCAGTACTTC. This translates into CASSLGPGRGDAKNIQYF.

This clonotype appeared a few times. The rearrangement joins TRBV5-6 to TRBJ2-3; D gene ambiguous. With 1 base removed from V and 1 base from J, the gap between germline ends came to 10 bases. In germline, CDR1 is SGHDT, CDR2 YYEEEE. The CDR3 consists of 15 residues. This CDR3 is CASSLSVWGTDTQYF. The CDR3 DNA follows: TGTGCCAGCAGCTTGAGTGTTTGGGGCACAGATACGCAGTATTTT.

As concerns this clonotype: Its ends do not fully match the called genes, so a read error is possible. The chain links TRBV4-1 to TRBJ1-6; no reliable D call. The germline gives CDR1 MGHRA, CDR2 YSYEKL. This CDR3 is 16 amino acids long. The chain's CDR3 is CASSQDGRSYNSPPHF. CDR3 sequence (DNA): TGCGCCAGCAGCCAAGATGGGCGCTCCTATAATTCACCCCCCCACTTT.

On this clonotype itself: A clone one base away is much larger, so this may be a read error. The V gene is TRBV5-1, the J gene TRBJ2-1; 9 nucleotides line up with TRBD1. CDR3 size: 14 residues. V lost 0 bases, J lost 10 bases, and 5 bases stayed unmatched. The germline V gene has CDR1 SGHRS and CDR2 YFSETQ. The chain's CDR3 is CASSLGDRAYEQFF. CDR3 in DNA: TGCGCCAGCAGCTTGGGGGACAGGGCCTACGAGCAGTTCTTC.

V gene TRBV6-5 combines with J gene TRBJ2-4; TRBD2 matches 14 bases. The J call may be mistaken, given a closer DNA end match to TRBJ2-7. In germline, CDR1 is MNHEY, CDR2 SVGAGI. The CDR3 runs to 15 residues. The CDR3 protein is CASSYFGTSGGEQYF. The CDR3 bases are TGTGCCAGCAGTTACTTCGGGACTAGCGGGGGCGAGCAGTACTTC.

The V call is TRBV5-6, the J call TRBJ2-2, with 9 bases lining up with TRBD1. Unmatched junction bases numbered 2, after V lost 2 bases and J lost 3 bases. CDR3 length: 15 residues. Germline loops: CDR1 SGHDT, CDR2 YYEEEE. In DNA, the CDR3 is TGTGCCAGCAGCTTACAGGGGGCTCACACCGGGGAGCTGTTTTTT. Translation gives CASSLQGAHTGELFF.